This T cell receptor beta chain is from a study of identical twins. One entry per CDR3 protein, called by TCRdb with MiXCR from the 5' RACE reads. The data contain more than 1.5 million distinct CDR3 sequences, under 35% of them singletons. Germline V gene sequence: CDR1 SQVTM, CDR2 ANQGSEA. The CDR3 extends over 12 amino acids. Study-wide results and limits: Models underestimated TCR alpha sharing (out-of-frame) in monozygotic twins. The more abundant beta clonotypes in cord blood had fewer insertions, and memory repertoires did not show this.

Regarding this clonotype: Its cognate antigen is unknown.

This chain joins TRBV29-1 and TRBJ2-1, with D possibly matching TRBD1 (5 bases). The J call may be mistaken, given a closer DNA end match to TRBJ2-7. The TCR comes from a newborn girl in good health. The sequenced sample was cord blood. The CDR3, as DNA: TGCAGCGTTGAAGAGCAGGACAATGAGCAGTACTTC. Translation: CSVEEQDNEQYF.